The 11 T cell receptor beta chains reported below all come from one sample, sequenced in a study of response to subunit inactivated influenza vaccine. One entry per CDR3 protein, called by TCRdb with MiXCR from the RT-PCR reads. Among hundreds of thousands of distinct CDR3 sequences listed, approximately 10% were seen once. The sample was also reused in another study, on T cells expressing NK-cell markers. As that report states: Production of TCR beta cDNA relied on 5'RACE template switching with UMIs.

The specimen was PBMCs from blood, collected on the day of vaccination. The source of these receptors is a man in his forties or fifties who received an inactivated influenza vaccine.

The CDR3 protein is CASKGRAVITEAFF. CDR3 bases: TGTGCCAGCAAGGGGAGGGCGGTGATCACTGAAGCTTTCTTT. The chain combines TRBV2 with TRBJ1-1; possibly TRBD1 for D (5 bases). V was pared by 7 bases and J by 4 bases, with 16 bases between. Germline V lookup: CDR1 SNHLY, CDR2 FYNNEI. The CDR3 has 14 residues.

This clonotype has a handful of counts. The rearrangement links TRBV10-2 to TRBJ2-5; 7 bases align to TRBD2. Germline CDR1 WSHSY, CDR2 SAAADI. The CDR3 is made up of 12 amino acids. J was trimmed by 11 bases and V by 1 base; bases with no gene match: 4. The CDR3 nucleotides are TGCGCCAGCAGTGAGTGGGGGGGACCTCAGTACTTC. Residues: CASSEWGGPQYF.

J is TRBJ2-1 and V is TRBV18; 9 bases agree with TRBD1. In germline, CDR1 is KGHSH, CDR2 LQKENI. V trimming: 0 bases; J trimming: 5 bases; junction bases outside the gene matches: 5. CDR3 length equals 16 residues. DNA for the CDR3: TGTGCCAGCTCACCACCGGGACAGGGTTACAACAATGAGCAGTTCTTC. The encoded protein is CASSPPGQGYNNEQFF.

Many counts were recorded for this clonotype. The chain couples TRBV12-3 or TRBV12-4 to TRBJ2-5; 14 positions agree with TRBD2. V was clipped by 6 bases and J by 1 base; unmatched bases: 1. The CDR3 has 15 residues. The chain's CDR3 is CASRGLAGGQETQYF. The CDR3 DNA reads as TGTGCCAGCAGAGGACTAGCGGGGGGCCAAGAGACCCAGTACTTC.

The V gene is TRBV12-3 or TRBV12-4, the J gene TRBJ2-7; D gene uncertain. The CDR3 is 14 residues long. With 4 bases removed from V and 3 bases from J, the gap between germline ends came to 13 bases. CDR3 DNA: TGTGCCAGCAGTTCGGGCTCTGTCCACTACGAGCAGTACTTC. It specifies CASSSGSVHYEQYF.

J is TRBJ1-1 and V is TRBV30, with D unresolved. The V and J ends lost 3 bases and 6 bases respectively, with 17 bases between them. This CDR3 is built from 14 residues. The germline V gene encodes CDR1 GTSNPN and CDR2 SVGIG (reference sequence). Here the CDR3 reads CAWSPSGGIPEAFF. CDR3 DNA sequence: TGTGCCTGGAGCCCCTCAGGAGGAATCCCTGAAGCTTTCTTT.

The chain couples TRBV20-1 to TRBJ1-2, with D uncertain. The V end lost 6 bases, the J end lost 8 bases, and 19 bases lay between the germline ends. Germline CDR1 DFQATT, CDR2 SNEGSKA (reference sequence). CDR3 length: 13 residues. The CDR3 region is CSAEIRGFVGYTF. CDR3 DNA sequence: TGCAGTGCAGAGATCCGAGGATTCGTCGGCTACACCTTC.

This chain uses TRBV28 with TRBJ2-7; D perhaps matches TRBD2 (5 bases). CDR1 and CDR2 (germline): MDHEN, SYDVKM. V was trimmed by 4 bases and J by 7 bases, leaving 23 bases between them. The CDR3 length is 16 residues. The chain's CDR3 is CASSSTLSSGSGEQYF. CDR3 nucleotides: TGTGCCAGCAGTTCCACCCTTAGTTCGGGGTCCGGGGAGCAGTACTTC.

This clonotype has a handful of counts. This chain uses TRBV4-3 with TRBJ2-7; 14 positions agree with TRBD2. Per germline, CDR1 LGHNA and CDR2 YSLEER. V trimming: 0 bases; J trimming: 3 bases; junction bases outside the gene matches: 4. The CDR3 length is 17 residues. CDR3 sequence (DNA): TGCGCCAGCAGCCAAGATATGGGGACTAGCGGGGGCTACGAGCAGTACTTC. Protein sequence: CASSQDMGTSGGYEQYF.

In its sample, this clonotype was seen a few times. The V and J genes are TRBV4-3 and TRBJ2-2; 7 bases align to TRBD2. In germline, CDR1 is LGHNA, CDR2 YSLEER. The CDR3 extends over 16 amino acids. J lost 6 bases, V lost 1 base, and 8 bases had no gene match. The CDR3 region has the DNA TGCGCCAGCAGCCAAGTTTGGGGGGGTCGGGCCGGGGAGCTGTTTTTT. It translates to CASSQVWGGRAGELFF.

This clonotype appeared many times. The chain carries TRBV7-2 and TRBJ2-7; D is ambiguous. The CDR3 spans 12 residues. Trimming took 0 bases from V and 3 from J, leaving 3 bases between them. Germline lookup yields CDR1 SGHTA and CDR2 FQGNSA. For the CDR3, the DNA is TGTGCCAGCAGCTTAGCCCTCTACGAGCAGTACTTC. It yields the protein CASSLALYEQYF.